Shown below are 2 T cell receptor beta chains from a single sample sequenced in a study of shared clonotypes between healthy human individuals. Repertoires were generated with immunoSEQ multiplex PCR, while TCRdb's copy carries only in-frame clones and drops some. The data hold 1.6 million or so clones, with roughly 96% observed a single time. Specimen: naive CD4+ T cells sorted from blood. Noted subset: CD45RA+ positively selected. The receptors originated from a man aged 30 to 39 in good health.

The chain couples TRBV7-9 to TRBJ2-1; TRBD1 matches at 7 bases. Trimming at V came to 4 bases and at J to 0 bases, leaving 3 bases not matched to a gene. The CDR3 consists of 15 residues. CDR1 is SEHNR and CDR2 is FQNEAQ in the germline V gene (reference sequence). The CDR3 DNA sequence: TGTGCCAGCAGCTCCCGGGACAGCTCCTACAATGAGCAGTTCTTC. Translation gives CASSSRDSSYNEQFF.

This rearrangement joins TRBV18 to TRBJ2-3; 7 bases map to TRBD1. The V gene end was trimmed by 6 bases and the J gene end by 4 bases; junction bases not matched to a gene: 7. The CDR3 contains 14 residues. Per germline, CDR1 KGHSH and CDR2 LQKENI. CDR3 amino acids: CASSQQGFADTQYF. CDR3 DNA sequence: TGTGCCAGCTCTCAACAGGGGTTCGCAGATACGCAGTATTTT.